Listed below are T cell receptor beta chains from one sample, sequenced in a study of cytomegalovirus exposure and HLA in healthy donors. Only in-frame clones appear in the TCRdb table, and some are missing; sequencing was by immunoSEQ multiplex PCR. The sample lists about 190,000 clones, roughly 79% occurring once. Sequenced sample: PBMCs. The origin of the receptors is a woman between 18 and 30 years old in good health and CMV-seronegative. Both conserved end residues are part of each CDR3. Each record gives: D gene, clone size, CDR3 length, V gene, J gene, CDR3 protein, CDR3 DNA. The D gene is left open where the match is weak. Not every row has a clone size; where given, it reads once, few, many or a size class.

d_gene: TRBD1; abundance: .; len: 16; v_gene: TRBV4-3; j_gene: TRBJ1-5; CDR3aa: CASSQFTGGGNQPQHF; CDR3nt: TGCGCCAGCAGCCAGTTTACAGGGGGTGGCAATCAGCCCCAGCATTTT
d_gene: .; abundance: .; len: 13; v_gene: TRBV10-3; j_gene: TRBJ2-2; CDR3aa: CAISESGVGELFF; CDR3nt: TGTGCCATCAGTGAGTCCGGGGTCGGGGAGCTGTTTTTT
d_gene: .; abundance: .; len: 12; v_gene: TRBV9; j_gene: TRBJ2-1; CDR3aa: CASSARWNEQFF; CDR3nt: TGTGCCAGCAGCGCGAGGTGGAATGAGCAGTTCTTC
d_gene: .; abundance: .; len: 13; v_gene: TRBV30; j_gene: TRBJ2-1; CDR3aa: CAWSVTTVGEQFF; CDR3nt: TGTGCCTGGAGTGTAACGACTGTCGGTGAGCAGTTCTTC
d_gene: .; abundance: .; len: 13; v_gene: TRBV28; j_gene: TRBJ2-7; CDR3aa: CASRDTLSYEQYF; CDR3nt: TGTGCCAGCAGGGACACCCTCTCCTACGAGCAGTACTTC
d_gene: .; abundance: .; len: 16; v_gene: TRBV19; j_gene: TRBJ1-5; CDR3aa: CASSHGTPYSNQPQHF; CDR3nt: TGTGCCAGTAGCCACGGGACACCGTATAGCAATCAGCCCCAGCATTTT
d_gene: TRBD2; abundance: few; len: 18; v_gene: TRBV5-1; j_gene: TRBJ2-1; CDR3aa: CASSSPLAGAETYNEQFF; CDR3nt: TGCGCCAGCAGCTCTCCTCTAGCGGGGGCTGAAACCTACAATGAGCAGTTCTTC
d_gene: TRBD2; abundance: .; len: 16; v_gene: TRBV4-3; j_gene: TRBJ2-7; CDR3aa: CASSQDRLAGAYEQYF; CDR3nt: TGCGCCAGCAGCCAAGATCGGCTAGCGGGAGCCTACGAGCAGTACTTC
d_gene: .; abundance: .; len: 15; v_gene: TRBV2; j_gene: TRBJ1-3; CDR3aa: CASSVYPGRGNTIYF; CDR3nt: TGTGCCAGCAGTGTTTATCCAGGTCGAGGAAACACCATATATTTT
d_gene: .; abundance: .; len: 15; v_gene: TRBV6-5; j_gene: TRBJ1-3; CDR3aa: CASSYTVGTGNTIYF; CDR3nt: TGTGCCAGCAGTTACACGGTCGGGACTGGAAACACCATATATTTT
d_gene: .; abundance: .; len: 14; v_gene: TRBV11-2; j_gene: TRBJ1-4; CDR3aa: CASSFSGQNEKLFF; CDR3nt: TGTGCCAGCAGCTTCTCCGGACAGAATGAAAAACTGTTTTTT
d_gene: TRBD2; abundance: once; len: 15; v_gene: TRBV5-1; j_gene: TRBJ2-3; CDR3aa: CASSLGAGETDTQYF; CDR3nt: TGCGCCAGCAGCCTGGGAGCGGGAGAGACAGATACGCAGTATTTT
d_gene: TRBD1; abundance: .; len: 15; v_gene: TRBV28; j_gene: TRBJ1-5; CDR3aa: CASNPFTGGGQPQHF; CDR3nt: TGTGCCAGCAACCCTTTTACAGGGGGCGGTCAGCCCCAGCATTTT
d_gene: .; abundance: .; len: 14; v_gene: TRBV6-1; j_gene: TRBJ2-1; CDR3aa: CASTMGLPLGEQFF; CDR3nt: TGTGCCAGCACGATGGGGCTACCTCTCGGGGAGCAGTTCTTC
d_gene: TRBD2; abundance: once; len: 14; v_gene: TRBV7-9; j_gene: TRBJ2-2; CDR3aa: CASTIAGAAGELFF; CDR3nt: TGTGCCAGCACCATAGCGGGAGCGGCCGGGGAGCTGTTTTTT
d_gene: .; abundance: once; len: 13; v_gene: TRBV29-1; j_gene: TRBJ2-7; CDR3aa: CSVEGPRVGEQYF; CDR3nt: TGCAGCGTTGAAGGTCCCAGGGTAGGCGAGCAGTACTTC
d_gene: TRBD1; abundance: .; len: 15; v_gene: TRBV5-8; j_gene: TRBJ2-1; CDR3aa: CASSLGQGIWNEQFF; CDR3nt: TGTGCCAGCAGCTTAGGACAGGGTATTTGGAATGAGCAGTTCTTC
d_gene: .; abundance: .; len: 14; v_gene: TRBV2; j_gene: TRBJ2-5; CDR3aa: CASSFTGLQKTQYF; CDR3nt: TGTGCCAGTAGCTTCACAGGGCTCCAGAAGACCCAGTACTTC
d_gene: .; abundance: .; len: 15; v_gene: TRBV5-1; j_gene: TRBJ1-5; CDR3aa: CASSQEAGGDQPQHF; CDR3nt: TGCGCCAGCAGCCAAGAGGCGGGGGGAGATCAGCCCCAGCATTTT
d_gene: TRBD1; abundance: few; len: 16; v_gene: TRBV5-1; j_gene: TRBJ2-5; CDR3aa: CASSLTGGLPQETQYF; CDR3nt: TGCGCCAGCAGCTTGACAGGGGGGCTCCCCCAAGAGACCCAGTACTTC
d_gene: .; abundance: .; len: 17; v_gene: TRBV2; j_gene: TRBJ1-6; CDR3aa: CASKRQLPSSYNSPLHF; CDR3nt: TGTGCCAGCAAACGACAGCTCCCGAGCTCCTATAATTCACCCCTCCACTTT
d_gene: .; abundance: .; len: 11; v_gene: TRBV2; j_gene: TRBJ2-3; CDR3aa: CASQAGDTQYF; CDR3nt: TGTGCCAGCCAGGCTGGAGATACGCAGTATTTT
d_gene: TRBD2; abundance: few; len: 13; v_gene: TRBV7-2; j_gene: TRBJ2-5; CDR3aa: CASRAGGAETQYF; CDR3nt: TGTGCCAGCAGGGCGGGGGGCGCAGAGACCCAGTACTTC
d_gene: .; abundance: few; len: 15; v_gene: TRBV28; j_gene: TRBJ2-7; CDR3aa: CASSPASGSSYEQYF; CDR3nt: TGTGCCAGCAGTCCAGCGTCCGGGAGCTCCTACGAGCAGTACTTC
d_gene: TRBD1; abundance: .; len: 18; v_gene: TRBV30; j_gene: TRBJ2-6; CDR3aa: CAWSAGQGVWDGANVLTF; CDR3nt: TGTGCCTGGAGTGCTGGACAGGGAGTGTGGGATGGGGCCAACGTCCTGACTTTC
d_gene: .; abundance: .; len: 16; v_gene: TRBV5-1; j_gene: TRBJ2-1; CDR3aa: CASSKWGDGGSNEQFF; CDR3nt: TGCGCCAGCAGCAAATGGGGGGACGGAGGCAGCAATGAGCAGTTCTTC
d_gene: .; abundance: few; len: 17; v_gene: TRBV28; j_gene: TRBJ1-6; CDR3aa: CASSFGDSGSYNSPLHF; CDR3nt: TGTGCCAGCAGTTTTGGGGACTCCGGCTCCTATAATTCACCCCTCCACTTT
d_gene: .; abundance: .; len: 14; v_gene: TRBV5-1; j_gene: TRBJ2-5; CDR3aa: CASSSGGPQETQYF; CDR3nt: TGCGCCAGCAGCTCGGGGGGCCCCCAAGAGACCCAGTACTTC
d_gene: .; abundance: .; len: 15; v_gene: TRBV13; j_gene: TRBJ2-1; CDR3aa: CASSLGVRFYNEQFF; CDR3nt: TGTGCCAGCAGCTTAGGGGTCCGGTTCTACAATGAGCAGTTCTTC
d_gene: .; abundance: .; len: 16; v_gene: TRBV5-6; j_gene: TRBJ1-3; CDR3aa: CASTVVRGLSGNTIYF; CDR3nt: TGTGCCAGCACCGTCGTCAGGGGCCTTTCTGGAAACACCATATATTTT
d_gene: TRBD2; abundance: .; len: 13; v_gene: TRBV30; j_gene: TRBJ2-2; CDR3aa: CAWNSGRAGELFF; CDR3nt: TGTGCCTGGAATAGCGGGAGAGCCGGGGAGCTGTTTTTT
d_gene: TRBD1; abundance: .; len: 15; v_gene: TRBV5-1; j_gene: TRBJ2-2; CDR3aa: CASSLDRGNTGELFF; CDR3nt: TGCGCCAGCAGCTTGGACAGGGGAAACACCGGGGAGCTGTTTTTT
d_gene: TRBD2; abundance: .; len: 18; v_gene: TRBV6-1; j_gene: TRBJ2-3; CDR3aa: CASSEPSRGRRAGDTQYF; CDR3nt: TGTGCCAGCAGTGAACCGTCGCGGGGGAGACGTGCAGGAGATACGCAGTATTTT